These 10 T cell receptor beta chains originate from one sample sequenced in a study of beta chain features in type 1 diabetes. Study-wide findings and caveats: For Type 1 diabetes patients, all four CD4+ subsets carried TCRB CDR3s that were moderately but significantly shorter.

The whole isolated RNA underwent reverse transcription, so sequencing captured expressed TCRB transcripts. The method was immunoSEQ multiplex PCR; TCRdb's version includes in-frame clones alone and lacks a portion of them. In the table there are 120,000 or so clones, 15% to 20% of which are singletons. For these TCRs, the target antigens are not known. Sequencing was carried out using central memory CD4+ T cells from blood. Receptors were obtained from a man younger than 35 with type 1 diabetes.

This chain connects TRBV18 to TRBJ2-1; 14 bases agree with TRBD2. V gave up 3 bases and J gave up 7 bases; unmatched junction bases: 8. The CDR3 consists of 17 residues. Germline CDR1 is KGHSH and CDR2 is LQKENI. The CDR3 protein is CASSPGTSGGSPNEQFF. In DNA form, the CDR3 reads TGTGCCAGCTCACCCGGGACTAGCGGGGGAAGTCCTAATGAGCAGTTCTTC.

This clone was seen a few times. This chain connects TRBV11-2 to TRBJ2-3; D unresolved. The CDR3 has 13 amino acids. Germline V lookup: CDR1 SGHAT, CDR2 FQNNGV. V shed 3 bases and J shed 1 base, with 5 bases lying between them. CDR3 sequence: CASSFTGTDTQYF. The CDR3 coding sequence is TGTGCCAGCAGCTTTACCGGCACAGATACGCAGTATTTT.

V gene TRBV9 combines with J gene TRBJ1-1, with a possible D match to TRBD1 (5 bases). CDR3 length equals 11 residues. Looked up from germline, CDR1 is SGDLS and CDR2 is YYNGEE. Deletions cut 4 bases from V and 6 bases from J, with 7 bases between. The CDR3: CASSPGAEAFF. The CDR3 DNA reads as TGTGCCAGCAGCCCGGGGGCTGAAGCTTTCTTT. Combining the CDR3 with reference TRBV9 and TRBJ1-1 gives the whole variable domain DSGVTQTPKHLITATGQRVTLRCSPRSGDLSVYWYQQSLDQGLQFLIQYYNGEERAKGNILERFSAQQFPDLHSELNLSSLELGDSALYFCASSPGAEAFFGQGTRLTVV.

This clone occurred a few times. The chain is built from TRBV5-1 and TRBJ1-6; no definite D call. Germline values: CDR1 SGHRS, CDR2 YFSETQ. This CDR3 comprises 13 residues. V lost 0 bases and J 6 bases, leaving 4 bases between the germline ends. CDR3 bases: TGCGCCAGCAGCTTGGAGGGTAATTCACCCCTCCACTTT. Its protein product is CASSLEGNSPLHF.

The sample holds a few counts of this clone. V is TRBV18 and J is TRBJ2-5, with 7 bases fitting TRBD1. Germline CDR1 reads KGHSH; CDR2 reads LQKENI. CDR3 length: 14 amino acids. V was clipped by 2 bases and J by 0 bases; unmatched bases: 0. The DNA of the CDR3 is TGTGCCAGCTCACCAGGGACAGACCAAGAGACCCAGTACTTC. Amino acid sequence: CASSPGTDQETQYF.

This clone is a singleton in its sample. The chain has TRBV2 and TRBJ2-3; D unresolved. V gave up 1 base and J gave up 4 bases, with 15 bases separating them. The CDR3 contains 16 residues. From germline, CDR1 is SNHLY and CDR2 FYNNEI. Here the CDR3 reads CASSEVGGVMADTQYF. The CDR3, as DNA: TGTGCCAGCAGTGAAGTTGGCGGTGTAATGGCAGATACGCAGTATTTT.

About this clone itself: Other DNA sequences within the sample encode an identical CDR3. The chain has TRBV18 and TRBJ2-5; D call uncertain. The ends were cut back, 3 bases at V and 2 bases at J, with 4 bases in the middle. Per the germline V gene, CDR1 is KGHSH and CDR2 is LQKENI. The CDR3 has 12 residues. This chain's CDR3 is CASSPNQETQYF. CDR3 bases: TGTGCCAGCTCACCTAATCAAGAGACCCAGTACTTC. The full variable domain, its missing parts supplied by reference TRBV18 and TRBJ2-5, is NAGVMQNPRHLVRRRGQEARLRCSPMKGHSHVYWYRQLPEEGLKFMVYLQKENIIDESGMPKERFSAEFPKEGPSILRIQQVVRGDSAAYFCASSPNQETQYFGPGTRLLVL.

Worth noting for this clone: A far larger clone differs by one base, so this is likely a read error. The gene calls are TRBV9 and TRBJ2-1, with a tentative D call TRBD2 (5 bases). V lost 2 bases and J lost 9, with 15 bases in between. This CDR3 is built from 14 residues. The V gene's germline CDR1 is SGDLS and CDR2 YYNGEE. The CDR3: CASSVIILASEQFF. The CDR3 nucleotides read TGTGCCAGCAGCGTCATAATCTTAGCGAGTGAGCAGTTCTTC.

This clone is medium-sized. The V gene is TRBV4-3, the J gene TRBJ2-3, with 8 bases identical to TRBD1. The V gene end was trimmed by 4 bases and the J gene end by 4 bases; junction bases not matched to a gene: 4. Per germline, CDR1 LGHNA and CDR2 YSLEER. The CDR3 spans 14 residues. The CDR3 DNA reads as TGCGCCAGCAGCCCCGGACAGGGCGCAGATACGCAGTATTTT. Its protein is CASSPGQGADTQYF.

V and J are TRBV7-2 and TRBJ2-7, with 9 bases aligning to TRBD2. Unmatched junction bases numbered 12, after V lost 1 base and J lost 5 bases. In germline, CDR1 is SGHTA, CDR2 FQGNSA. This CDR3 has 17 amino acids. The CDR3: CASSLGGMVAGVHEQYF. The CDR3 nucleotides are TGTGCCAGCAGCTTAGGAGGTATGGTAGCGGGAGTTCACGAGCAGTACTTC. Together with reference TRBV7-2 and TRBJ2-7, the CDR3 gives the full variable domain: GAGVSQSPSNKVTEKGKDVELRCDPISGHTALYWYRQSLGQGLEFLIYFQGNSAPDKSGLPSDRFSAERTGGSVSTLTIQRTQQEDSAVYLCASSLGGMVAGVHEQYFGPGTRLTVT.